This T cell receptor beta chain was captured by sequencing in a study of siplizumab effects on memory and regulatory T cells (dated by TCRdb to between 2018 and 2020). About the full investigation: The study examined how the anti-CD2 antibody siplizumab affects alloreactive T-cell subsets in allogeneic mixed lymphocyte reactions built from human PBMCs.

The library was built by means of the immunoSEQ multiplex PCR assay. The deep sequencing platform assayed some 98,000 TCR templates per sample. Genomic DNA extracted from sorted T cells was the material used for TCRbeta CDR3 sequencing. As for the original processing: The R programming language was used for clonal analysis of the TCRbeta CDR3 data. Alloreactive CD4+ and CD8+ clones were defined by comparing unstimulated samples with post-reaction CFSE-low samples. Regulatory or non-regulatory origin of alloreactive CD4+ clones was assigned by matching sequences to the sorted unstimulated Treg and non-Treg repertoires. Drawn from immuneACCESS, this table holds only the in-frame rearrangements with V and J called that TCRdb kept. Clones are partly lost; checked studies trace under half to an unresolved V gene and leave the rest unexplained. V and J calls and clone size are as listed in that table; D and trimming were resolved from the DNA. The sample contains about 82,000 clones, about 87% of them found a single time. The ten largest make up about 1.4% of the sample.

As regards this clone: Its antigen is currently not known. Qualities for individual bases were not recorded, and no much larger clone is one base off.

Broad study findings and their caveats: Whether proliferating Tregs from siplizumab cultures were suppressive was not functionally confirmed. Compared with memory T cells, unstimulated naive T cells appeared more diverse, and naive cells seemed to make a substantial contribution to the alloresponse. Sequences below about 10^-5 frequency were poorly captured, so only a minor fraction of alloreactive clones could be mapped to unstimulated subsets. For roughly 80-96% of proliferating CD4+ or CD8+ clones, no naive or memory phenotype could be assigned. Among mappable alloreactive CD4+ clones, an average Treg-derived fraction of almost 70% was observed with siplizumab, compared with roughly 25% in control reactions. The cumulative frequency of alloreactive sequences traceable to unstimulated CD4+ memory T cells was significantly reduced by siplizumab.

The junction shows trimming of 5 bases on V and 4 bases on J, plus 20 bases between the germline ends. The germline V gene provides CDR1 SGHTA and CDR2 FQGTGA. CDR3 length: 16 amino acids, cysteine to phenylalanine. Only the CDR3 DNA stays, 48 bases, in frame from base 1. Sorted unstimulated T cells and proliferating T cells recovered from mixed lymphocyte reactions underwent TCRbeta CDR3 sequencing. Fresh whole blood from nine to eleven HLA-typed healthy donors served as the source for isolating PBMCs. Unstimulated CD4+ regulatory T cells were FACS-sorted to map the origin of alloreactive clones. The sequenced sample consisted of Tregs sorted from blood. The clonotype originates from a human donor in good health. The chain is made from TRBV7-3 and TRBJ1-1; no D gene is confidently identified. In nucleotide form, the sequence is TGTGCCAGCAGCGCACAGAGTATATCGGTCGGCACTGAAGCTTTCTTT. Its protein reads: CASSAQSISVGTEAFF.